These T cell receptor beta chains were read from a single sample in a study of T cell responses to AZD1222 COVID-19 vaccine. Produced via immunoSEQ multiplex PCR; TCRdb's table is partial and in-frame only. The table lists about 120,000 clones, roughly 90% of them singletons. Sequencing was performed on peripheral blood, taken 28 days after the second AZD1222 dose. These receptors were taken from an adult who received the AZD1222 COVID-19 vaccine. Each CDR3 is given with its conserved first and last residue. The order of the fields is J gene, V gene, clone size, CDR3 length, CDR3 protein. Rows give clone size only sometimes, using once, few, many, or a class for an expanded clone.

TRBJ2-2 TRBV3-1/TRBV3-2 . 14 CASSQEGGPGELFF
TRBJ1-1 TRBV18 . 14 CASSGDGIYTEAFF
TRBJ2-3 TRBV4-1 . 15 CASSDRVRNKDTQYF
TRBJ2-3 TRBV18 . 12 CASFIPTDTQYF
TRBJ1-5 TRBV19 . 15 CASNSIRGGYQPQHF
TRBJ2-3 TRBV10-3 . 14 CAISSGVSTDTQYF
TRBJ1-6 TRBV6-6 . 15 CASSYAGTEISPLHF
TRBJ2-7 TRBV5-5 . 12 CASSLEEYEQYF
TRBJ2-7 TRBV28 . 13 CASSFTVPYEQYF
TRBJ2-1 TRBV19 once 12 CASSIQGNEQFF
TRBJ2-5 TRBV5-1 once 15 CASSLARGHQETQYF
TRBJ1-2 TRBV13 . 14 CASSIRQSNYGYTF
TRBJ1-2 TRBV28 . 16 CASIRDRGRGNYGYTF
TRBJ2-1 TRBV27 . 18 CASSLRPAGTSVYNEQFF
TRBJ2-3 TRBV29-1 . 13 CSVEGPYTDTQYF
TRBJ2-7 TRBV7-9 once 17 CASSLGSFTPSSYEQYF
TRBJ2-7 TRBV7-6 . 16 CASSLGILGQNYEQYF
TRBJ2-6 TRBV4-1 . 18 CASSQVPGGLTGANVLTF
TRBJ2-7 TRBV24-1 . 15 CATSETGTPHYEQYF
TRBJ1-5 TRBV4-1 . 15 CASNQDRGTNQPQHF
TRBJ1-1 TRBV27 . 19 CASSLSWRGVAIGDTEAFF
TRBJ1-2 TRBV3-1/TRBV3-2 . 11 CASSQAEDYTF
TRBJ2-7 TRBV5-4 . 16 CASSLGPRGGSDEQYF
TRBJ1-4 TRBV6-5 once 13 CASSYSMSEKLFF
TRBJ1-2 TRBV13 . 13 CATTITGGLGYTF
TRBJ1-6 TRBV28 . 17 CASSKGEGLNYNSPLHF
TRBJ1-2 TRBV5-1 . 16 CASSWAQGLNDYGYTF
TRBJ2-3 TRBV5-5 . 18 CASSLAFILAGGLDTQYF
TRBJ1-2 TRBV3-1/TRBV3-2 . 14 CASSQGQAFYGYTF
TRBJ1-4 TRBV6-2/TRBV6-3 . 15 CASSYLDGSWEKLFF
TRBJ1-2 TRBV29-1 . 16 CSVVGGRLPSNYGYTF
TRBJ2-1 TRBV18 . 16 CASSPPRVTDYNEQFF
TRBJ1-1 TRBV6-5 . 15 CASRRDSNLNTEAFF
TRBJ2-1 TRBV4-1 . 16 CASSQEKREGYNEQFF
TRBJ2-7 TRBV4-1 . 16 CASSQDSQVYTYEQYF
TRBJ1-3 TRBV3-1/TRBV3-2 . 16 CASSQGGRASGNTIYF
TRBJ2-1 TRBV6-5 . 13 CASSPQGNAEQFF
TRBJ2-7 TRBV30 . 15 CAWSDRFGSSYEQYF
TRBJ1-6 TRBV4-2 . 15 CASSATTGSDSPLHF
TRBJ2-5 TRBV2 . 12 CASSVGEETQYF
TRBJ1-1 TRBV28 . 15 CASSLSGPPGTEAFF
TRBJ2-7 TRBV28 . 13 CASSPGGVYEQYF
TRBJ2-3 TRBV2 . 15 CASSRGNRGQDTQYF
TRBJ2-1 TRBV2 . 14 CASSEWGTRDEQFF
TRBJ2-1 TRBV5-6 . 15 CASSWGTSGYNEQFF
TRBJ1-6 TRBV6-5 . 15 CASSTDRSYNSPLHF
TRBJ2-1 TRBV3-1/TRBV3-2 once 14 CASSQRTGTGEQFF
TRBJ1-6 TRBV27 . 15 CASRSGQGNNSPLHF
TRBJ1-3 TRBV7-9 . 15 CASSSEGISGNTIYF
TRBJ2-2 TRBV13 . 16 CASGTTGRANTGELFF
TRBJ1-4 TRBV29-1 . 16 CSVKAGGETTNEKLFF
TRBJ2-3 TRBV2 . 14 CASSEKGGTDTQYF
TRBJ2-5 TRBV10-3 . 13 CAISEGQKETQYF
TRBJ1-4 TRBV28 . 15 CASSTWTEAYEKLFF
TRBJ2-3 TRBV29-1 once 15 CSVDIAGEHTDTQYF
TRBJ1-1 TRBV7-2 . 15 CASSLDGQGGGRAFF
TRBJ1-1 TRBV6-1 . 11 CASSDDPGAFF
TRBJ2-1 TRBV5-1 . 15 CASSLGGLADNEQFF